This record looks at one TCR beta chain sequence and its context. Which antigen it targets is not known. No clone much larger than this one lies a single base away; base qualities are absent. This record belongs to a study of T-cell reconstitution after alpha-beta-depleted transplantation in children (dated by TCRdb to about 2016). Context from the whole study: The study quantitatively tracked T-cell immune reconstitution after TCRalphabeta/CD19-depleted allogeneic hematopoietic cell transplantation in children using TCR repertoire profiling. General study outcomes and caveats: In some patients, the high TCRbeta diversity seen at day 60 was put down to recipient T cells and intrathymic progenitors that had survived conditioning. The apparently early recovery of alphabetaT-cell counts about two months after transplant reportedly depended on only several hundred rapidly expanded clones that came from non-depleted graft cells. The frequencies of hyperexpanded clones fell over the following months, and after one year, T-cell counts and TCRbeta diversity were mostly attributed to newly produced T cells.

Its CDR3 holds 19 amino acids, cysteine through phenylalanine. The CDR3 DNA has 57 bases and is translated from base 1. Interpreted using the paper, the treatment or condition label stands for: allogeneic hematopoietic cell transplantation with graft depleted of TCRalphabeta T cells and CD19 B cells. TCRalphabeta/CD19-depleted allogeneic hematopoietic cell grafts were given to the transplant recipients, all of whom were children. Libraries were made using PCR. Sequencer: Illumina HiSeq 2500. Molecular barcoding was employed in the preparation of TCR libraries, with unique molecular identifiers being used to normalize TCRbeta repertoire quantification. In-frame beta chains were kept once TCRdb had trimmed the public reads at Q25 with fastp and called clones with MiXCR. Rows are combined by CDR3 protein, so each entry shows the most common genes and DNA. For this sample the table gives a few hundred thousand distinct CDR3 sequences, of which approximately 13% were detected only once. About 2.2% of the sample is taken by the ten largest.

The TCR sequence derives from a male patient younger than 18 who had a stem cell transplant for acute myeloid leukemia, so the T cells may come from the graft donor. Here the sequenced sample was PBMCs, mostly from graft donor cells, taken 360 days after TCRalphabeta/CD19-depleted stem cell transplant. The V and J segments used are TRBV12-1 and TRBJ1-1; the table's D call TRBD1 went unverified against the DNA. TRBV12-1 is a listed pseudogene. The DNA is TGTGCCAGCAGCTTTGGTCAATGGACAGGGACCCTGGTGAACACTGAAGCTTTCTTT. Its product reads: CASSFGQWTGTLVNTEAFF.